This paragraph reports one T cell receptor beta chain. Its antigen remains unknown. This sample was taken from a study of CXCR3-negative and CXCR3-positive naive CD8 T cells. Study summary: TRB reads totalled about 140 million, about 1.5 +/- 0.3 million per library.

The TRB libraries of cDNA were built by UMI-labeled 5' RACE. With the 5' RACE reads reprocessed, TCRdb shows one record per CDR3 protein and no DNA. The listing records some 120,000 distinct CDR3 sequences. Study-wide findings and caveats: Naive CXCR3-negative and CXCR3-positive cells had similar TRBV-TRBJ usage; memory differed. Hydrophobicity of TRB CDR3s was greater in CXCR3-positive naive cells than in CXCR3-negative naive cells. No difference in surface CD5 was seen between naive subsets, and TCR strength was inferred from TRB CDR3 properties.

Germline V gene data show CDR1 as LGHNA and CDR2 as YNFKEQ. The CDR3 is made up of 16 amino acids. CD8+ T cell subsets were each sorted in triplicate, about 310,000 cells apiece. J is TRBJ1-1 and V is TRBV4-2. This TCR derives from a human donor in good health. Some clones in this sample may be carry-over from other donors' samples. Sequencing was performed on naive CXCR3+ CD8+ T cells from blood. Subset specified: CD45RO-CCR7+CD27+CD95- naive CD8+ T cells expressing CXCR3 (TNR3+). CDR3 in amino acids: CASSQDLGSLNTEAFF.